This is a list of T cell receptor beta chains from one sample in a study of T cell responses to AZD1222 COVID-19 vaccine. Profiling relied on immunoSEQ multiplex PCR, and the TCRdb table lists in-frame clones only, not all of them. The sample includes fewer than 140,000 clones, roughly nine tenths of them seen just once. The starting material was peripheral blood, obtained on day 0 of AZD1222 vaccination. The receptors were gathered from an adult in good health. CDR3s include the opening cysteine and the closing phenylalanine or tryptophan. D genes are given only for firm matches. The listing skips clone size in some rows; elsewhere it reads once, few, many or a size class.

D gene	V gene	clone size	J gene	CDR3 DNA	CDR3 protein
.	TRBV24-1	.	TRBJ2-3	TGTGCCACCAGTGAGCGCGACGCGTCTAGCACAGATACGCAGTATTTT	CATSERDASSTDTQYF
.	TRBV30	.	TRBJ1-1	TGTGCCTGGATTTCCGGATCAGGATGGTACACTGAAGCTTTCTTT	CAWISGSGWYTEAFF
TRBD1	TRBV5-5	.	TRBJ1-4	TGTGCCAGCAGCTGGACAGGGGGCTTTGAAAAACTGTTTTTT	CASSWTGGFEKLFF
.	TRBV9	.	TRBJ2-3	TGTGCCAGCAGCGTTGAAGATCGCACAGATACGCAGTATTTT	CASSVEDRTDTQYF
TRBD1	TRBV7-2	.	TRBJ1-1	TGTGCCAGCAGGGTGGACAGGATGAACACTGAAGCTTTCTTT	CASRVDRMNTEAFF
.	TRBV5-5	.	TRBJ1-3	TGTGCCAGCAGTTATTTCTCTGGAAACACCATATATTTT	CASSYFSGNTIYF
.	TRBV6-1	.	TRBJ1-2	TGTGCCAGCAGTGAGCGGGGGGTCTATGGCTACACCTTC	CASSERGVYGYTF
.	TRBV5-1	.	TRBJ2-7	TGCGCCAGCAGCTTCCGGGGGGCACCATCCTACGAGCAGTACTTC	CASSFRGAPSYEQYF
.	TRBV4-3	.	TRBJ2-2	TGCGCCAGCAGCCAAAACAGCAACACCGGGGAGCTGTTTTTT	CASSQNSNTGELFF
.	TRBV6-5	.	TRBJ1-2	TGTGCCAGCAGTTACGCGGGGGGCGCGGGCTACACCTTC	CASSYAGGAGYTF
TRBD2	TRBV11-3	few	TRBJ2-2	TGTGCCAGCAGCGGGGGGGACACCGGGGAGCTGTTTTTT	CASSGGDTGELFF
.	TRBV30	.	TRBJ1-2	TGTGCCAGGGACGTGAGGGGGGGCTACACCTTC	CARDVRGGYTF
.	TRBV20-1	few	TRBJ1-2	TGTACCGGGACTGGGGGCTATGGCTACACCTTC	CTGTGGYGYTF
.	TRBV5-1	.	TRBJ2-2	TGCGCCAGCAAACACAGATACACCGGGGAGCTGTTTTTT	CASKHRYTGELFF
.	TRBV18	.	TRBJ1-3	TGTGCCAGCTCGCGGGACAACACTTTACCGTCTGGAAACACCATATATTTT	CASSRDNTLPSGNTIYF
.	TRBV9	once	TRBJ1-6	TGTGCCAGCAGCGTAGGACAGGAGTATTCACCCCTCCACTTT	CASSVGQEYSPLHF
.	TRBV28	.	TRBJ2-3	TGTGCCAGCAGTTTATTGAACAGGAGAGCAGATACGCAGTATTTT	CASSLLNRRADTQYF
.	TRBV6-4	once	TRBJ2-3	TGTGCCAGCAGTGACGGAGGACACAGCACAGATACGCAGTATTTT	CASSDGGHSTDTQYF
.	TRBV12-3/TRBV12-4	.	TRBJ2-1	TGTGCCAGCTTAGGCAGCAGGGTTTATGAGCAGTTCTTC	CASLGSRVYEQFF
.	TRBV15	.	TRBJ1-4	TGTGCCACCAAGGCAGGGCCTAATGAAAAACTGTTTTTT	CATKAGPNEKLFF
.	TRBV5-1	.	TRBJ1-1	TGCGCCAGCAGCTTTAAACGGGAAACTGAAGCTTTCTTT	CASSFKRETEAFF
TRBD1	TRBV10-3	.	TRBJ1-2	TGTGCCATCAGTGAGCTTGCAGGGGGCGATGGCTACACCTTC	CAISELAGGDGYTF
.	TRBV12-3/TRBV12-4	.	TRBJ2-7	TGTGCCAGCCGGCGATGGGGGGACGAGCAGTACTTC	CASRRWGDEQYF